The clone carrying this TCR beta chain was counted between two and nine times. Its cognate antigen is unknown. The sample comes from a study of T cell repertoires in cytomegalovirus infection. Overall study: Public TCR beta signatures indicated both CMV infection and matching HLA type.

TCRdb fed the reads into MiXCR, producing one record per CDR3 protein. The profile shows about 490,000 distinct CDR3 sequences, about 15% of them singletons. Study-level results: HLA-C-restricted CMV-specific TCR beta clonotypes were dominant in the ex vivo response.

This clonotype originated in a human donor in good health (CMV status not recorded). Some clones in this sample may be carry-over from other donors' samples. Sequencing was carried out using CD8+ T cells from PBMCs.

The CDR3: CATAPRGRIGELFF. The CDR3 DNA follows: TGTGCCACAGCTCCAAGGGGGCGCATCGGGGAGCTGTTTTTT. The chain recombines TRBV24-1 with TRBJ2-2; TRBD1 matches 7 bases. Germline V gene sequence: CDR1 KGHDR, CDR2 SFDVKD. J was trimmed by 7 bases and V by 10 bases; bases with no gene match: 11. This CDR3 region has 14 residues.